This T cell receptor (beta chain) was recovered during a study of brain T cells in children with intractable seizures. Time point reported: blood from clinic visit 5 months post-surgery; TSC patient then seizure free. Sequencing was limited to surgery cases with top T cell transcript signatures in brain tissue. This clone turned up a few times. Germline CDR1 is MGHRA and CDR2 is YSYEKL. CDR3 length: 15 residues. Trimming left V 0 bases short and J 3 bases short, with 12 bases between. This table comes from immunoSEQ multiplex PCR, and its TCRdb copy is limited to in-frame clones, with some not included. The top ten hold roughly 6% of the sample, which has 300,000 to 400,000 clones, about 93% seen once.

The specimen comprised peripheral blood, sampled 4 to 5 months after surgery. The rearrangement joins TRBV4-1 to TRBJ2-7; D is possibly TRBD1 (6 bases). The TCR originated in a boy younger than two with tuberous sclerosis and intractable seizures. The CDR3 nucleotides read TGCGCCAGCAGCCAAGAATTCCAGGGGAGCTACGAGCAGTACTTC. It codes for CASSQEFQGSYEQYF.